These 21 T cell receptor beta chains were sequenced from one sample in a study of human T cells and chemical hapten exposure. TCRdb analysed the RACE reads with MiXCR anew, one entry per CDR3 protein. The data hold around 99,000 distinct CDR3 sequences, with 12% observed a single time. Time point of the sample: patch test 1, 2 weeks after DPC sensitization. As for treatment: therapeutic diphenylcyclopropenone sensitization with weekly scalp DPC. The source was whole blood, collected in connection with sensitization to the hapten diphenylcyclopropenone (DPC). These receptor sequences come from a woman aged 40 to 50 with alopecia areata. Some clones in this sample may be carry-over from other donors' samples.

Ten or more counts support this clonotype. V gene TRBV19 combines with J gene TRBJ1-5; no reliable D call. The CDR3 spans 13 residues. CDR1 is LNHDA and CDR2 is SQIVND in the germline V gene (reference sequence). V gave up 1 base and J gave up 4 bases, with 5 bases separating them. CDR3 bases: TGTGCCAGTAGTATAGCTCTTAATCAGCCCCAGCATTTT. Amino acid sequence: CASSIALNQPQHF.

The table lists this clonotype with a few counts. V and J are TRBV5-1 and TRBJ2-3; 13 positions match TRBD2. CDR1 SGHRS and CDR2 YFSETQ come from the germline V gene. J lost 5 bases, V lost 4 bases, and 7 bases had no gene match. The CDR3 sequence is 16 residues long. For the CDR3, the DNA is TGCGCCAGCAGCACATCCGGACTAGCGGGAGAAGATACGCAGTATTTT. It translates to CASSTSGLAGEDTQYF.

The chain has TRBV19 and TRBJ1-5; D unclear. The germline CDR1 and CDR2 sequences are LNHDA and SQIVND (reference sequence). The length of the CDR3 is 13 residues. Trimming took 5 bases from V and 7 from J, leaving 12 bases between them. CDR3: CASSVHHGQPQHF. CDR3 nucleotides: TGTGCCAGTAGTGTACACCACGGCCAGCCCCAGCATTTT.

This clonotype was seen a few times. The gene calls are TRBV4-2 and TRBJ2-1, with no clear D. The CDR3 extends over 14 amino acids. Germline loops: CDR1 LGHNA, CDR2 YNFKEQ. V lost 0 bases to trimming and J lost 4 bases, with 7 bases between them. The CDR3 nucleotides are TGTGCCAGCAGCCAAGAGGCAGATTACAATGAGCAGTTCTTC. Its translation: CASSQEADYNEQFF.

This clonotype was seen more than once but under ten times. The gene calls are TRBV21-1 and TRBJ2-1. TRBV21-1 is a listed pseudogene. The length of the CDR3 is 12 residues. CDR3 sequence: CASTFSLGEQFF. As DNA, the CDR3 is TGTGCCAGCACCTTCAGCTTGGGTGAGCAGTTCTTC.

In its sample, this clonotype was seen a few times. This chain connects TRBV4-3 to TRBJ1-2; D unclear. Germline V lookup: CDR1 LGHNA, CDR2 YSLEER. This CDR3 spans 14 amino acids. The germline V and J ends were trimmed by 0 bases and 0 bases, with 5 bases remaining between them. The CDR3 protein is CASSQEATNYGYTF. The CDR3 DNA sequence: TGCGCCAGCAGCCAAGAGGCCACTAACTATGGCTACACCTTC.

This clonotype was seen a few times. The gene calls are TRBV7-8 and TRBJ2-1, with no clear D. Germline values: CDR1 SGHVS, CDR2 FQNEAQ. CDR3 length: 14 residues. Trimming pared 7 bases from V and 4 bases from J, leaving 14 bases between. The DNA of the CDR3 is TGTGCCAGCACCCCATACCGTTTGTACAATGAGCAGTTCTTC. It codes for CASTPYRLYNEQFF.

In this sample, this clonotype turned up a few times. The V call is TRBV6-2 or TRBV6-3, the J call TRBJ2-1, with TRBD2 as a possible D gene (5 bases). This CDR3 contains 13 residues. V gave up 4 bases and J gave up 10 bases, with 14 bases separating them. The germline V gene has CDR1 MNHEY and CDR2 SVGEGT. CDR3 protein: CASSSGRTGEQFF. The DNA for the CDR3 is TGTGCCAGCAGTTCGGGCCGAACGGGAGAGCAGTTCTTC.

This clonotype was seen only a few times. The rearrangement links TRBV10-3 to TRBJ2-6; D is possibly TRBD1 or TRBD2 (5 bases each). Germline CDR1 is ENHRY and CDR2 is SYGVKD. The germline V and J ends were trimmed by 10 bases and 2 bases, with 18 bases remaining between them. This CDR3 has 16 residues. The DNA of the CDR3 is TGTGCCACGGGTGGCGCCGGGACCGCTGGGGCCAACGTCCTGACTTTC. Translated: CATGGAGTAGANVLTF.

V is TRBV6-2 or TRBV6-3 and J is TRBJ1-2; 8 bases line up with TRBD1. The junction had 9 bases not matched to a gene; V was cut back by 2 bases and J by 4 bases. This CDR3 contains 16 residues. Germline CDR1 MNHEY, CDR2 SVGEGT. The CDR3 loop is CASSYVGTGELYGYTF. For the CDR3, the DNA is TGTGCCAGCAGTTACGTCGGGACAGGTGAACTCTATGGCTACACCTTC.

This clonotype was observed a single time. The chain is built from TRBV4-3 and TRBJ1-1; D gene unclear. CDR1 is LGHNA and CDR2 is YSLEER in the germline V gene. This CDR3 has 15 amino acids. V was cut by 2 bases and J by 1 base, with 11 bases left in between. The CDR3 is CASSQNFRGNTEAFF. The DNA for the CDR3 is TGCGCCAGCAGCCAAAATTTTCGGGGGAACACTGAAGCTTTCTTT.

The chain carries TRBV14 and TRBJ1-4; no definite D call. The CDR3 consists of 15 residues. The V and J ends lost 0 bases and 15 bases respectively, with 20 bases between them. Germline loops: CDR1 SGHDN, CDR2 FVKESK. Here the CDR3 reads CASSQERHSRSKVFF. Written as DNA, the CDR3 is TGTGCCAGCAGCCAAGAACGTCACAGCCGGTCGAAGGTGTTTTTT.

This rearrangement joins TRBV7-9 to TRBJ2-1; 12 nucleotides line up with TRBD1. This CDR3 contains 16 residues. Germline V gene lookup returns CDR1 SEHNR and CDR2 FQNEAQ (reference sequence). The ends lost 5 bases at V and 9 bases at J; junction bases unmatched: 11. The CDR3 reads CASSVLPGQGASEQFF. The CDR3 coding sequence is TGTGCCAGCAGCGTATTGCCGGGACAGGGGGCATCTGAGCAGTTCTTC.

This clonotype has a handful of counts. V usage is TRBV7-2 and J usage is TRBJ2-3, with 10 bases aligning to TRBD2. CDR3 size: 17 residues. After removal of 0 bases from V and 6 bases from J, the junction contained 9 bases not matched to a gene. Germline values: CDR1 SGHTA, CDR2 FQGNSA. CDR3 nucleotides: TGTGCCAGCAGCTTAGCGTCCAGCGGGGGGGGCCCGGATACGCAGTATTTT. This sequence encodes CASSLASSGGGPDTQYF.

This clonotype has more than one count but fewer than ten. The V gene is TRBV4-1, the J gene TRBJ1-5; TRBD1 might be the D (6 bases). This CDR3 is built from 17 residues. The germline gives CDR1 MGHRA, CDR2 YSYEKL. V gave up 5 bases and J gave up 0 bases, with 17 bases separating them. As DNA, the CDR3 is TGCGCCAGCAGCTTTTCCCTGGGACATCTTAGCAATCAGCCCCAGCATTTT. Its protein is CASSFSLGHLSNQPQHF.

This chain uses TRBV11-2 with TRBJ1-5; D is possibly TRBD1 (6 bases). Per the germline V gene, CDR1 is SGHAT and CDR2 is FQNNGV. This CDR3 spans 16 amino acids. Between the trimmed V and J ends, which lost 5 bases and 1 base, there was a span of 15 bases. CDR3 nucleotides: TGTGCCAGCAGCCTACAGGACAGCCACAGCAATCAGCCCCAGCATTTT. Its protein product is CASSLQDSHSNQPQHF.

This clonotype occurred a few times. J is TRBJ1-5 and V is TRBV6-6; D is possibly TRBD1 (5 bases). CDR3 length: 13 amino acids. V lost 3 bases to trimming and J lost 11 bases, with 14 bases between them. Germline values: CDR1 MNHNY, CDR2 SVGAGI (reference sequence). Written as DNA, the CDR3 is TGTGCCAGCAGTTATGGGCAAAGCAGGGCCCAGCATTTT. It encodes CASSYGQSRAQHF.

Many counts were recorded for this clonotype. The DNA for the CDR3 is TGTGCCAGCAGTTTATCAGGAGGGGACGGGGCTTCCGAGCAGTACTTC. Protein product: CASSLSGGDGASEQYF. This chain uses TRBV27 with TRBJ2-7; perhaps TRBD2 as D (6 bases). Trimming shortened V by 0 bases and J by 6 bases, and 18 bases separated the two germline ends. This CDR3 is 16 amino acids long. Germline V gives CDR1 MNHEY, CDR2 SMNVEV (reference sequence).

This clonotype was seen repeatedly, ten times or more. The CDR3 loop reads CASSLFDTQYF. For the CDR3, the DNA is TGTGCCAGCAGTTTATTTGATACGCAGTATTTT. The rearrangement links TRBV27 to TRBJ2-3; D not resolved. The CDR3 is made up of 11 amino acids. Trimming took off 1 base at V and 6 bases at J, with 2 bases between the two ends. Germline CDR1 MNHEY, CDR2 SMNVEV (reference sequence).

The chain uses TRBV4-3 and TRBJ2-7; TRBD2 might be the D (5 bases). Per germline, CDR1 LGHNA and CDR2 YSLEER. This CDR3 comprises 15 residues. V lost 0 bases and J 2 bases, leaving 11 bases between the germline ends. CDR3 sequence: CASSQERETAYEQYF. Written as DNA, the CDR3 is TGCGCCAGCAGCCAAGAACGGGAAACAGCCTACGAGCAGTACTTC.

The chain joins TRBV28 to TRBJ1-2, with 9 bases lining up with TRBD1. The CDR3 runs to 14 residues. Germline V gene lookup returns CDR1 MDHEN and CDR2 SYDVKM. V gave up 6 bases and J gave up 8 bases; unmatched junction bases: 10. CDR3 in amino acids: CASRTDRGREGYTF. In DNA form, the CDR3 reads TGTGCCAGCAGAACGGACAGGGGTAGAGAAGGCTACACCTTC.